Presented here are 29 T cell receptor beta chains from one specimen sequenced in a study of blood T cell repertoires in COVID-19. Sequencing used immunoSEQ multiplex PCR; TCRdb keeps in-frame clones, though not all of them. The profile shows 95,000 to 110,000 clones, about 86% of them singletons. Sequenced sample: peripheral blood. Source of these receptors: a woman of 80 years or more with active or convalescent COVID-19.

The V gene is TRBV28, the J gene TRBJ2-2, with 9 bases matching TRBD1. The CDR3 length is 15 residues. Germline values: CDR1 MDHEN, CDR2 SYDVKM. V trimming: 5 bases; J trimming: 7 bases; junction bases outside the gene matches: 8. The DNA for the CDR3 is TGTGCCAGCAGTAAACGGACAGGGGCGGGCGGGGAGCTGTTTTTT. It specifies CASSKRTGAGGELFF.

This sequence joins TRBV6-5 and TRBJ1-2; 9 positions match TRBD1. CDR3 length: 13 amino acids. Trimming cost V 6 bases and J 2 bases; bases outside gene matches: 1. In germline, CDR1 is MNHEY, CDR2 SVGAGI. The CDR3 spells CASRGTGNYGYTF. DNA of the CDR3: TGTGCCAGCAGAGGGACAGGGAACTATGGCTACACCTTC.

The J gene is TRBJ2-7, the V gene TRBV6-5, with 7 nucleotides matching TRBD1. The junction had 7 bases not matched to a gene; V was cut back by 4 bases and J by 1 base. The CDR3 covers 15 residues. The germline V gene has CDR1 MNHEY and CDR2 SVGAGI. The CDR3 spells CASSSQRTGSYEQYF. The CDR3 nucleotides are TGTGCCAGCAGTTCTCAGAGGACAGGTTCCTACGAGCAGTACTTC.

The chain joins TRBV25-1 to TRBJ2-5, with 7 bases aligning to TRBD1. The V gene end was trimmed by 8 bases and the J gene end by 4 bases; junction bases not matched to a gene: 4. The CDR3 runs to 12 residues. The germline V gene encodes CDR1 MGHDK and CDR2 SYGVNS. The CDR3: CASGTDLETQYF. The CDR3 DNA sequence: TGTGCCAGCGGGACAGACTTAGAGACCCAGTACTTC.

About this clone itself: A read error may produce the germline difference seen at one junction end. This chain links TRBV2 with TRBJ1-6, with 7 nucleotides matching TRBD1. This CDR3 has 16 residues. The germline gives CDR1 SNHLY, CDR2 FYNNEI. The CDR3 region has the DNA TGTGCCAGCAGGGAAGTAGGGACAGATAAGGGATCACCCCTCCACTTT. This sequence encodes CASREVGTDKGSPLHF.

The chain combines TRBV6-1 with TRBJ1-6; D gene ambiguous. V lost 3 bases to trimming and J lost 10 bases, with 13 bases between them. There are 14 residues in the CDR3. Germline V lookup: CDR1 MNHNS, CDR2 SASEGT. The DNA for the CDR3 is TGTGCCAGCAGTGAGAGGGAAAAGGACTCACCCCTCCACTTT. As protein: CASSEREKDSPLHF.

The rearrangement uses TRBV4-1 and TRBJ1-2, with no clear D. The V end lost 1 base, the J end lost 7 bases, and 16 bases lay between the germline ends. The CDR3 totals 15 residues. Germline V gene lookup returns CDR1 MGHRA and CDR2 YSYEKL. Written as DNA, the CDR3 is TGCGCCAGCAGCCAAGTCGGCAGGCGGGAGAGTGGCTACACCTTC. Protein product: CASSQVGRRESGYTF.

The chain combines TRBV24-1 with TRBJ1-5; TRBD1 is a possible D gene (6 bases). V was clipped by 4 bases and J by 0 bases, with 15 bases between them. CDR3 length: 17 residues. Germline V gives CDR1 KGHDR, CDR2 SFDVKD. This CDR3 reads CATSDSGTYYSNQPQHF. The CDR3 region has the DNA TGTGCCACCAGTGACTCCGGGACATATTATAGCAATCAGCCCCAGCATTTT.

The chain combines TRBV6-4 with TRBJ1-1; TRBD1 aligns across 8 bases. CDR3 length: 14 amino acids. V gave up 6 bases and J gave up 0 bases; unmatched junction bases: 3. The germline V gene has CDR1 MRHNA and CDR2 SNTAGT. CDR3 amino acids: CASRRQGMNTEAFF. CDR3 DNA sequence: TGTGCCAGCAGACGACAGGGGATGAACACTGAAGCTTTCTTT.

This clone was observed once. This rearrangement joins TRBV7-2 to TRBJ1-5; no reliable D call. Germline assignment: CDR1 SGHTA and CDR2 FQGNSA. V lost 5 bases to trimming and J lost 4 bases, with 9 bases between them. This CDR3 comprises 13 residues. The DNA for the CDR3 is TGTGCCAGCAGCCCCTCGGGGAATCAGCCCCAGCATTTT. Protein product: CASSPSGNQPQHF.

The sample holds one count of this clone. Here the CDR3 reads CASALGLAGGAQETQYF. CDR3 sequence (DNA): TGTGCCAGCGCCCTAGGACTAGCGGGAGGGGCCCAAGAGACCCAGTACTTC. The chain has TRBV18 and TRBJ2-5; TRBD2 matches at 15 bases. The germline V gene encodes CDR1 KGHSH and CDR2 LQKENI. After removal of 8 bases from V and 1 base from J, the junction contained 8 bases not matched to a gene. This CDR3 spans 17 amino acids.

This clone is a singleton in its sample. The chain carries TRBV2 and TRBJ2-7; 10 bases align to TRBD1. After removal of 4 bases from V and 6 bases from J, the junction contained 6 bases not matched to a gene. The CDR3 runs to 14 residues. CDR1 and CDR2 (germline): SNHLY, FYNNEI. In DNA, the CDR3 is TGTGCCAGCAGTGGTCAGGGACAGGGGTCCGAGCAGTACTTC. It codes for CASSGQGQGSEQYF.

This clone was recorded a few times. The rearrangement joins TRBV7-9 to TRBJ1-5; 10 bases fit TRBD1. The V segment lost 2 bases and the J segment 7 bases; nucleotides outside the gene matches: 5. Germline loops: CDR1 SEHNR, CDR2 FQNEAQ (reference sequence). The length of the CDR3 is 15 residues. The CDR3 is CASSLFGDRGQPQHF. CDR3 bases: TGTGCCAGCAGCTTATTCGGGGACAGGGGACAGCCCCAGCATTTT.

This rearrangement joins TRBV29-1 to TRBJ2-7; a weak D match, TRBD1 (5 bases). V lost 1 base and J lost 2, with 12 bases in between. The CDR3 totals 14 residues. CDR1 and CDR2 from the germline V gene are SQVTM and ANQGSEA. CDR3 nucleotide sequence: TGCAGCGTTGAAGTCCTGACAGAGACCTACGAGCAGTACTTC. As protein: CSVEVLTETYEQYF.

This chain links TRBV24-1 with TRBJ2-5, with 7 bases fitting TRBD1. Germline values: CDR1 KGHDR, CDR2 SFDVKD. CDR3 size: 15 residues. The J segment lost 1 base and the V segment lost 3 bases, leaving 4 bases of the junction unmatched. DNA for the CDR3: TGTGCCACCAGTGATGAAAACAGGGGCCAAGAGACCCAGTACTTC. Translation: CATSDENRGQETQYF.

The chain uses TRBV5-4 and TRBJ2-2; 11 bases fit TRBD2. This CDR3 contains 16 residues. V lost 1 base and J lost 7; bases outside the gene matches: 6. CDR1 and CDR2 from the germline V gene are SGHNT and YYREEE (reference sequence). The CDR3 DNA is TGTGCCAGCAGCTTGACTAGCGGGAGAGTCGGCGGGGAGCTGTTTTTT. Translated: CASSLTSGRVGGELFF.

J is TRBJ2-7 and V is TRBV7-9; 14 bases align to TRBD2. This CDR3 has 16 residues. Losses at the gene ends were 6 bases for V and 1 base for J; bases not matched to a gene: 5. The V gene's germline CDR1 is SEHNR and CDR2 FQNEAQ (reference sequence). CDR3 sequence (DNA): TGTGCCAGCAGACAGGGACTAGCGGGGGATTCCTACGAGCAGTACTTC. Translation gives CASRQGLAGDSYEQYF.

The chain has TRBV5-4 and TRBJ2-7; 9 bases match TRBD1. The germline V gene encodes CDR1 SGHNT and CDR2 YYREEE (reference sequence). CDR3 length equals 15 residues. The junction had 7 bases not matched to a gene; V was cut back by 4 bases and J by 2 bases. The CDR3 DNA reads TGTGCCAGCAGCCCGCCGGGACAGGGCACCTACGAGCAGTACTTC. Amino acids: CASSPPGQGTYEQYF.

V gene TRBV28 combines with J gene TRBJ2-2; a possible D gene is TRBD1 (5 bases). V was clipped by 6 bases and J by 1 base, with 15 bases between them. The CDR3 loop spans 16 amino acids. CDR1 and CDR2 from the germline V gene are MDHEN and SYDVKM. In DNA form, the CDR3 reads TGTGCCAGCAGCCGCGCAGGGCGCCGGAACACCGGGGAGCTGTTTTTT. This codes for CASSRAGRRNTGELFF.

This CDR3 reads CASSSRTGAGYTF. The CDR3 DNA follows: TGTGCCAGCAGCAGCAGGACAGGGGCTGGCTACACCTTC. The genes are TRBV7-9 and TRBJ1-2, with 9 nucleotides matching TRBD1. V shed 5 bases and J 7 bases; nucleotides not matched to a gene: 5. The CDR3 has 13 amino acids. The germline gives CDR1 SEHNR, CDR2 FQNEAQ (reference sequence).

The gene calls are TRBV11-2 and TRBJ2-7, with D perhaps TRBD1 (6 bases). This CDR3 region has 13 residues. Germline V CDR1 and CDR2: SGHAT, FQNNGV. V was pared by 2 bases and J by 2 bases, with 7 bases between. The CDR3 sequence is CASSLRDTYEQYF. DNA of the CDR3: TGTGCCAGCAGCTTAAGGGACACCTACGAGCAGTACTTC.

The genes are TRBV27 and TRBJ1-6; tentative D call: TRBD1 (5 bases). The CDR3 totals 14 residues. Deletions cut 3 bases from V and 4 bases from J, with 7 bases between. The germline V gene has CDR1 MNHEY and CDR2 SMNVEV (reference sequence). The CDR3 spells CASSLTAYNSPLHF. The CDR3 nucleotides read TGTGCCAGCAGTTTGACAGCTTATAATTCACCCCTCCACTTT.

The chain joins TRBV7-2 to TRBJ1-2, with D hard to call. Per germline, CDR1 SGHTA and CDR2 FQGNSA. The CDR3 is 16 residues long. Trimming took off 0 bases at V and 1 base at J, with 12 bases between the two ends. This chain's CDR3 is CASSLAGSTVNYGYTF. The CDR3 DNA reads as TGTGCCAGCAGCTTAGCTGGGTCCACAGTTAACTATGGCTACACCTTC.

The genes are TRBV9 and TRBJ2-2; TRBD1 aligns across 7 bases. The CDR3 is 15 residues long. The germline V gene encodes CDR1 SGDLS and CDR2 YYNGEE. V was pared by 0 bases and J by 2 bases, with 1 base of the junction left unmatched. CDR3 sequence reads: CASSVAGGNTGELFF. The CDR3, as DNA: TGTGCCAGCAGCGTAGCAGGGGGAAACACCGGGGAGCTGTTTTTT.

The chain uses TRBV7-2 and TRBJ2-2; D call uncertain. CDR1 SGHTA and CDR2 FQGNSA come from the germline V gene. The CDR3 covers 14 residues. Deletions cut 6 bases from V and 0 bases from J, with 8 bases between. In DNA form, the CDR3 reads TGTGCCAGCAGTCCCCTCTCGAACACCGGGGAGCTGTTTTTT. Its protein is CASSPLSNTGELFF.

The V call is TRBV19, the J call TRBJ2-7; the match to TRBD1 covers 8 bases. With 0 bases clipped from V and 2 bases from J, the junction kept 6 bases outside the gene matches. CDR1 is LNHDA and CDR2 is SQIVND in the germline V gene (reference sequence). The CDR3 covers 16 residues. Here the CDR3 DNA reads TGTGCCAGTAGTATAGACCCCGCAGGGGGCACCTACGAGCAGTACTTC. It specifies CASSIDPAGGTYEQYF.

This clone has more than one count but fewer than ten. The CDR3 sequence: CASSGLNHEQYF. For the CDR3, the DNA is TGTGCCAGCAGCGGACTAAATCACGAGCAGTACTTC. The chain uses TRBV6-6 and TRBJ2-7; D is perhaps TRBD2 (6 bases). The CDR3 consists of 12 residues. The V end lost 6 bases, the J end lost 5 bases, and 11 bases lay between the germline ends. Germline V lookup: CDR1 MNHNY, CDR2 SVGAGI (reference sequence).

This chain connects TRBV9 to TRBJ1-6, with a possible D match to TRBD1 (5 bases). Germline CDR1 reads SGDLS; CDR2 reads YYNGEE. This CDR3 has 13 residues. Trimming took off 4 bases at V and 7 bases at J, with 9 bases between the two ends. The CDR3 reads CASSSGGNSPLHF. The CDR3 nucleotides are TGTGCCAGCAGCTCGGGGGGGAATTCACCCCTCCACTTT.

The gene calls are TRBV5-6 and TRBJ2-3, with 7 positions matching TRBD2. This CDR3 contains 17 residues. Germline-derived CDR1 and CDR2 are SGHDT and YYEEEE. Trimming at V came to 5 bases and at J to 8 bases, leaving 20 bases not matched to a gene. The CDR3 DNA reads TGTGCCAGCAGAGCTGAGGGCCTCGGAGGTTTAGCGGGTACGCAGTATTTT. Translation gives CASRAEGLGGLAGTQYF.